The 18 T cell receptor beta chains presented below share a single source sample, sequenced in a study of T cell responses to AZD1222 COVID-19 vaccine. TCRdb keeps only in-frame clones here, not all; method: immunoSEQ multiplex PCR. The sample shows around 83,000 clones, 90% of them seen only once. The specimen comprised peripheral blood, sampled 28 days after the second AZD1222 dose. These receptors were collected from an adult who received the AZD1222 COVID-19 vaccine.

The chain uses TRBV12-3 or TRBV12-4 and TRBJ2-7; D call uncertain. The CDR3 consists of 13 residues. Trimming stripped 5 bases from V and 7 bases from J, with 15 bases between. For the CDR3, the DNA is TGTGCCAGCAGTCCCACGTCCCAGCTGGAGCAGTACTTC. This gives the protein CASSPTSQLEQYF.

The chain joins TRBV7-9 to TRBJ1-6, with D perhaps TRBD1 (6 bases). The CDR3 is 16 amino acids. Between the trimmed V and J ends, which lost 5 bases and 4 bases, there was a span of 15 bases. The germline gives CDR1 SEHNR, CDR2 FQNEAQ (reference sequence). This chain's CDR3 is CASSLTGYGYNSPLHF. The CDR3 coding sequence is TGTGCCAGCAGCCTTACAGGGTATGGGTATAATTCACCCCTCCACTTT.

This chain uses TRBV5-5 with TRBJ2-7; D ambiguous. This CDR3 spans 14 amino acids. V was trimmed by 4 bases and J by 2 bases, leaving 13 bases between them. Looked up from germline, CDR1 is SGHKS and CDR2 is YYEKEE (reference sequence). The CDR3 DNA sequence: TGTGCCAGCAGCCAAGGAAGGGTAACCTACGAGCAGTACTTC. Its protein is CASSQGRVTYEQYF.

The chain couples TRBV13 to TRBJ1-1, with 7 bases fitting TRBD1. With V trimmed by 0 bases and J by 6 bases, 22 bases remained unmatched. The CDR3 spans 20 residues. Germline-derived CDR1 and CDR2 are PRHDT and FYEKMQ (reference sequence). In nucleotides, the CDR3 is TGTGCCAGCAGCTTAGGCCCGGGTCGGTCAGGGAGGGGGCAAAGACCTGAAGCTTTCTTT. This translates into CASSLGPGRSGRGQRPEAFF.

With respect to this clone: This CDR3 is also generated by other DNA sequences in the sample. The V gene is TRBV19, the J gene TRBJ2-1; D is unresolved. CDR3 length equals 11 residues. Germline V CDR1 and CDR2: LNHDA, SQIVND (reference sequence). Trimming took 1 base from V and 6 from J, leaving 1 base between them. For the CDR3, the DNA is TGTGCCAGTAGTATAGGCAATGAGCAGTTCTTC. It encodes CASSIGNEQFF.

The chain carries TRBV28 and TRBJ1-1; 8 bases fit TRBD1. The germline CDR1 and CDR2 sequences are MDHEN and SYDVKM. CDR3 length: 14 amino acids. J gave up 7 bases and V 10 bases, and 14 bases lay outside the gene matches. The CDR3 nucleotides are TGTGCCACGCTCCTGACAGGGGCCTTGGGTGAAGCTTTCTTT. Its protein is CATLLTGALGEAFF. Together with reference TRBV28 and TRBJ1-1, the CDR3 gives the full variable domain: DVKVTQSSRYLVKRTGEKVFLECVQDMDHENMFWYRQDPGLGLRLIYFSYDVKMKEKGDIPEGYSVSREKKERFSLILESASTNQTSMYLCATLLTGALGEAFFGQGTRLTVV.

The chain links TRBV19 to TRBJ2-2, with TRBD2 identical over 8 bases. V was clipped by 1 base and J by 1 base; unmatched bases: 8. The CDR3 runs 18 residues. Germline loops: CDR1 LNHDA, CDR2 SQIVND (reference sequence). The CDR3 protein is CASSIAGPGGKNTGELFF. DNA of the CDR3: TGTGCCAGTAGTATAGCTGGTCCGGGAGGGAAGAACACCGGGGAGCTGTTTTTT.

This chain links TRBV9 with TRBJ1-2; D gene ambiguous. Trimming cost V 0 bases and J 1 base, with 7 bases left between them. Germline CDR1 reads SGDLS; CDR2 reads YYNGEE. This CDR3 region has 14 residues. The CDR3 spells CASSVEGLNYGYTF. The CDR3 DNA is TGTGCCAGCAGCGTAGAGGGCCTTAACTATGGCTACACCTTC.

The chain carries TRBV28 and TRBJ1-5; D perhaps matches TRBD1 (5 bases). V shed 3 bases and J shed 5 bases, with 11 bases lying between them. This CDR3 has 14 amino acids. From germline, CDR1 is MDHEN and CDR2 SYDVKM. CDR3 nucleotides: TGTGCCAGCAGTTTCGGGGGTAGGCATCAGCCCCAGCATTTT. Amino acids: CASSFGGRHQPQHF.

The chain is built from TRBV27 and TRBJ1-5; the D gene is possibly TRBD1 (5 bases). V was clipped by 5 bases and J by 5 bases, with 13 bases between them. CDR3 length equals 14 residues. The germline V gene has CDR1 MNHEY and CDR2 SMNVEV (reference sequence). The CDR3 nucleotides read TGTGCCAGCAGTCCCCAGGGAAATCATCAGCCCCAGCATTTT. Translated: CASSPQGNHQPQHF.

In its sample, this clone was seen a few times. V and J are TRBV12-2 and TRBJ2-1; TRBD1, the table's D call, lacks a check against the DNA. TRBV12-2 is an annotated pseudogene. CDR3 length equals 15 residues. CDR3 in DNA: TGTGCAAGTCGCTCTACAGGGAAGTCCGACAATGAGCAGTTCTTC. Protein product: CASRSTGKSDNEQFF.

The chain carries TRBV19 and TRBJ1-2, with D possibly being TRBD1 (5 bases). The germline CDR1 and CDR2 sequences are LNHDA and SQIVND (reference sequence). Trimming took 5 bases from V and 6 from J, leaving 13 bases between them. CDR3 length equals 13 residues. This CDR3 reads CASSLGLKDGYTF. The CDR3 nucleotides are TGTGCCAGTAGTCTGGGACTTAAAGATGGCTACACCTTC.

On this clone itself: At one end the junction does not follow the germline gene, possibly because of a read error. The chain combines TRBV7-7 with TRBJ2-7; D is tentatively TRBD1 or TRBD2 (6 bases each). Germline V CDR1 and CDR2: SSHAT, FNYEAQ (reference sequence). CDR3 length equals 14 residues. CDR3 DNA: TGTGCTAGCAGCTTGGGGGGCAGTCGGGACGAGCAGTACTTC. Residues: CASSLGGSRDEQYF.

The rearrangement uses TRBV9 and TRBJ1-1; weak D call: TRBD1 (5 bases). The CDR3 length is 16 residues. V shed 2 bases and J shed 5 bases, with 19 bases lying between them. CDR1 SGDLS and CDR2 YYNGEE come from the germline V gene. CDR3 region: CASSVGVLRVGTEAFF. The CDR3 DNA reads as TGTGCCAGCAGCGTTGGGGTCCTCAGGGTCGGAACTGAAGCTTTCTTT. Together with reference TRBV9 and TRBJ1-1, the CDR3 gives the full variable domain: DSGVTQTPKHLITATGQRVTLRCSPRSGDLSVYWYQQSLDQGLQFLIQYYNGEERAKGNILERFSAQQFPDLHSELNLSSLELGDSALYFCASSVGVLRVGTEAFFGQGTRLTVV.

In its sample, this clone was seen a few times. The identical CDR3 is also encoded by other nucleotide sequences in the sample. Written as DNA, the CDR3 is TGTGCCAGTAGCAGGGTTTTGGGTTTCAATCAGCCCCAGCATTTT. It specifies CASSRVLGFNQPQHF. This chain links TRBV19 with TRBJ1-5, with a possible D match to TRBD1 (5 bases). The CDR3 length is 15 residues. The germline V gene has CDR1 LNHDA and CDR2 SQIVND (reference sequence). Trimming left V 6 bases short and J 3 bases short, with 15 bases between.

The J gene is TRBJ1-2, the V gene TRBV30, with 9 bases aligning to TRBD1. In germline, CDR1 is GTSNPN, CDR2 SVGIG (reference sequence). Losses at the gene ends were 2 bases for V and 7 bases for J; bases not matched to a gene: 8. CDR3 length: 14 residues. DNA for the CDR3: TGTGCCTGGAGTCCGGGACAGGGAGTACTTGGCTACACCTTC. Translated, it gives CAWSPGQGVLGYTF.

The chain combines TRBV7-8 with TRBJ1-1, with D possibly being TRBD1 (5 bases). V lost 5 bases to trimming and J lost 1 base, with 17 bases between them. The CDR3 sequence is 16 residues long. Germline V lookup: CDR1 SGHVS, CDR2 FQNEAQ. Here the CDR3 DNA reads TGTGCCAGCAGCCCAAGCCCTTGGGGGACGAACACTGAAGCTTTCTTT. Translated, it gives CASSPSPWGTNTEAFF.

The V gene is TRBV12-3 or TRBV12-4, the J gene TRBJ1-1, with TRBD1 as a possible D gene (5 bases). The ends were cut back, 3 bases at V and 6 bases at J, with 11 bases in the middle. CDR3 size: 13 residues. CDR3 sequence reads: CASSLAREAEAFF. In DNA, the CDR3 is TGTGCCAGCAGTTTGGCCAGGGAGGCTGAAGCTTTCTTT.